This TCR beta chain emerged from a study of blood T cell repertoires in COVID-19. At the level of the study: T cells, B-cell-depleted T cells, or PBMCs provided the cDNA or gDNA that served as material.

Clones were sequenced by immunoSEQ multiplex PCR, and TCRdb holds only the in-frame ones, with some missing. The sample has about 110,000 clones; 88% are singletons. The V gene's germline CDR1 is MNHEY and CDR2 SVGAGI. The CDR3 length is 14 residues. Trimming removed 8 bases from V and 8 bases from J, with 18 bases in between. This TCR was sampled from a woman in her seventies who had recovered from COVID-19. The chain uses TRBV6-5 and TRBJ1-4; TRBD1 is a possible D gene (6 bases). The specimen was peripheral blood. Here the CDR3 reads CASRTGGLGEKLFF. The CDR3 DNA is TGTGCCAGCCGGACGGGGGGGCTGGGGGAAAAACTGTTTTTT.